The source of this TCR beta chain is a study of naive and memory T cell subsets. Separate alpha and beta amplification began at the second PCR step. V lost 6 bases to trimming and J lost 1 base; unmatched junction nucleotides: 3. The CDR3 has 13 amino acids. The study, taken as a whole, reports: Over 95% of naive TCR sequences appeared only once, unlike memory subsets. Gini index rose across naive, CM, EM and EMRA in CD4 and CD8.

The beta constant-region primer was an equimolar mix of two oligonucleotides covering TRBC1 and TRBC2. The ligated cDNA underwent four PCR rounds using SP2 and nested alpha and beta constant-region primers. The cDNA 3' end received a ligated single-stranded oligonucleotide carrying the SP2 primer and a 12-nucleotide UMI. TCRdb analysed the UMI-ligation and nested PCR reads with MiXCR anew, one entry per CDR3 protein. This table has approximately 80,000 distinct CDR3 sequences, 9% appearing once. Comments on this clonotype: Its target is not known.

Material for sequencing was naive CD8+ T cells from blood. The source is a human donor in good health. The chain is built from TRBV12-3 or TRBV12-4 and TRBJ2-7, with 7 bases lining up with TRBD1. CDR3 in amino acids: CASRPGQSYEQYF. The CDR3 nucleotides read TGTGCCAGCAGACCGGGACAGTCCTACGAGCAGTACTTC.